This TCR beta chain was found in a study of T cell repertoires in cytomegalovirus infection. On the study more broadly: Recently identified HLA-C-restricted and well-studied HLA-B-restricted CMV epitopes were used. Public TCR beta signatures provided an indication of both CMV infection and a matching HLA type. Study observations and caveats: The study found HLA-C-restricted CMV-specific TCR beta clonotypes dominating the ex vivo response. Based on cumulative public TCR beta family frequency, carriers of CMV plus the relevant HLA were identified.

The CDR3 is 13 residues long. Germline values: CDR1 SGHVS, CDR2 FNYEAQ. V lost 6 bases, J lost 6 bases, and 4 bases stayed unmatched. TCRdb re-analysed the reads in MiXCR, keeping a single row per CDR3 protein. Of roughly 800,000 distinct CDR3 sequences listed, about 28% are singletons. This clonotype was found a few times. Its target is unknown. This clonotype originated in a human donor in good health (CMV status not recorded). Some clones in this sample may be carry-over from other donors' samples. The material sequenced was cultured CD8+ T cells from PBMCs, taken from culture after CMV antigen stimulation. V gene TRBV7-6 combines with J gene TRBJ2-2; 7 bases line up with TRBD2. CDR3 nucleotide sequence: TGTGCCAGCAGTGCTGGGGGGGCCGGGGAGCTGTTTTTT. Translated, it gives CASSAGGAGELFF.